Listed below are T cell receptor beta chains from one sample, sequenced in a study of control samples from healthy donors and cancer patients. Assay used: immunoSEQ multiplex PCR; TCRdb lists only in-frame clones, some missing. The sample lists over 90,000 clones, around 92% occurring once. Sequenced: blood. Every receptor here comes from a woman aged 18-29 years in good health. CDR3s include the opening cysteine and the closing phenylalanine or tryptophan. Each record gives: V gene, D gene, J gene, clone size, CDR3 protein, CDR3 DNA. A D gene is named only where the DNA matches it firmly. Clone size appears in some rows only: once, few, many, or a class for an expanded clone.

TRBV4-2	TRBD1	TRBJ2-7	few	CASSRDRGQYEQYF	TGTGCCAGCAGCCGGGACAGGGGGCAGTACGAGCAGTACTTC
TRBV3-1/TRBV3-2	.	TRBJ2-7	.	CASSRQTDEQYF	TGTGCCAGCAGCCGCCAGACTGACGAGCAGTACTTC
TRBV28	.	TRBJ1-5	.	CASKVGAQPQHF	TGTGCCAGCAAGGTAGGGGCTCAGCCCCAGCATTTT
TRBV11-3	.	TRBJ1-1	.	CASSSPGQQPNTEAFF	TGTGCCAGCAGCTCACCGGGACAACAGCCGAACACTGAAGCTTTCTTT
TRBV11-2	TRBD2	TRBJ2-5	.	CASSPSLGLAGGETQYF	TGTGCCAGCAGCCCCTCCCTTGGGCTAGCGGGAGGGGAGACCCAGTACTTC
TRBV2	TRBD1	TRBJ1-2	.	CAGTGTGSYTF	TGTGCCGGCACCGGGACAGGGAGTTACACCTTC
TRBV6-6	TRBD1	TRBJ1-1	.	CASSRDREFPTEAFF	TGTGCCAGCAGCCGGGACAGGGAATTCCCGACTGAAGCTTTCTTT
TRBV6-1	.	TRBJ2-7	.	CASSEARHVSIF	TGTGCCAGCAGTGAAGCGCGACATGTGTCAATCTTC
TRBV24-1	.	TRBJ2-1	once	CATSEGHEQFF	TGTGCCACCAGTGAGGGACACGAGCAGTTCTTC
TRBV14	TRBD2	TRBJ2-1	.	CASSQVAGGDNEQFF	TGTGCCAGCAGCCAAGTCGCGGGAGGGGACAATGAGCAGTTCTTC
TRBV30	.	TRBJ1-2	.	CAWTSGGRYTF	TGTGCCTGGACCTCCGGAGGGCGCTACACCTTC
TRBV5-1	TRBD2	TRBJ2-2	.	CASSLVVSGAGELFF	TGCGCCAGCAGCTTGGTGGTTAGCGGGGCCGGGGAGCTGTTTTTT
TRBV11-2	.	TRBJ2-7	.	CASSLELGREYEQYF	TGTGCCAGCAGCTTAGAGTTGGGACGGGAATACGAGCAGTACTTC
TRBV27	.	TRBJ2-2	.	CASSSRTVWGTGELFF	TGTGCCAGCAGTTCTCGGACAGTATGGGGCACCGGGGAGCTGTTTTTT
TRBV28	.	TRBJ1-5	.	CASSFRGRHNQPQHF	TGTGCCAGCAGTTTTCGTGGCAGACACAATCAGCCCCAGCATTTT
TRBV7-9	TRBD1	TRBJ1-1	.	CASQGAGTEAFF	TGTGCCAGCCAGGGGGCTGGCACTGAAGCTTTCTTT
TRBV6-5	.	TRBJ1-2	.	CASSYSSSDGYTF	TGTGCCAGCAGTTACTCGTCCAGCGATGGCTACACCTTC
TRBV3-1/TRBV3-2	.	TRBJ2-3	.	CASSQFRGGQGDTQYF	TGTGCCAGCAGCCAGTTTAGGGGGGGTCAAGGAGATACGCAGTATTTT
TRBV30	.	TRBJ1-6	.	CAWSGGDNSPLHF	TGTGCCTGGAGCGGAGGGGATAATTCACCCCTCCACTTT
TRBV18	.	TRBJ2-7	.	CASSPTLSHEQYF	TGTGCCAGCTCACCAACGCTGAGCCACGAGCAGTACTTC
TRBV30	TRBD1	TRBJ1-2	.	CAWSAGTGQGYTF	TGTGCCTGGAGCGCCGGGACAGGGCAAGGCTACACCTTC
TRBV6-5	TRBD1	TRBJ1-2	.	CASSKDRGSYGYTF	TGTGCCAGCAGTAAGGACAGGGGCAGCTATGGCTACACCTTC
TRBV7-2	.	TRBJ1-2	.	CASSLPGRNYGYTF	TGTGCCAGCAGCCTCCCGGGGCGGAACTATGGCTACACCTTC
TRBV30	.	TRBJ2-5	.	CAWSMGGPQETQYF	TGTGCCTGGAGTATGGGGGGCCCCCAAGAGACCCAGTACTTC
TRBV14	TRBD1	TRBJ1-1	.	CASSPLTGGNTEAFF	TGTGCCAGCAGCCCACTAACAGGGGGGAACACTGAAGCTTTCTTT
TRBV6-5	.	TRBJ1-4	once	CASSPGSTNEKLFF	TGTGCCAGTTCCCCCGGTTCAACTAATGAAAAACTGTTTTTT
TRBV7-9	.	TRBJ1-2	.	CASSLSHESLYGYTF	TGTGCCAGCAGCTTATCTCACGAATCCCTCTATGGCTACACCTTC
TRBV15	.	TRBJ1-3	.	CATSREGTGNTIYF	TGTGCCACCAGCCGGGAGGGGACTGGAAACACCATATATTTT
TRBV3-1/TRBV3-2	.	TRBJ1-4	.	CASSHRGSLGKLFF	TGTGCCAGCAGCCACAGGGGATCGTTGGGAAAACTGTTTTTT
TRBV6-5	TRBD1	TRBJ2-7	.	CASVDRDRSPYEQYF	TGTGCCAGCGTGGACAGGGACAGGAGTCCCTACGAGCAGTACTTC
TRBV10-1	.	TRBJ1-2	.	CASSESGRDGYTF	TGCGCCAGCAGTGAGTCCGGCAGGGATGGCTACACCTTC
TRBV5-1	.	TRBJ2-1	.	CASSSGNLDPRGNEQFF	TGCGCCAGCAGCTCTGGAAACCTGGACCCTCGGGGGAATGAGCAGTTCTTC